This T cell receptor beta chain stems from a study of control samples from healthy donors and cancer patients. The repertoire was sequenced with immunoSEQ multiplex PCR; TCRdb's copy has only in-frame clones and lacks some. The sample lists 90,000 to 100,000 clones, roughly four fifths occurring once. Trimming removed 3 bases from V and 3 bases from J; junction bases left unmatched: 2. In germline, CDR1 is SGHNT, CDR2 YYREEE (reference sequence). The CDR3 consists of 13 residues. This rearrangement joins TRBV5-4 to TRBJ2-7; 8 bases fit TRBD2. This sequence was found in a man in his sixties in good health. The material sequenced was blood. CDR3 nucleotides: TGTGCCAGCAGCTCAAGCGGGAGCTACGAGCAGTACTTC. Translating gives CASSSSGSYEQYF.